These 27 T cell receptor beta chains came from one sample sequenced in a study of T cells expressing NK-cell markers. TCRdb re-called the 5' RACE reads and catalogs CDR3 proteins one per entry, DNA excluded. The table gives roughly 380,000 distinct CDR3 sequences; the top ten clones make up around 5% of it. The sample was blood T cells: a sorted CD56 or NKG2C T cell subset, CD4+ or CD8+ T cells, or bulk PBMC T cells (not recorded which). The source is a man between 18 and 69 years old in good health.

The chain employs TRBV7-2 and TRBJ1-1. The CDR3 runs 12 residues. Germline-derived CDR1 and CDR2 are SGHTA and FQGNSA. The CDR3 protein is CASSLGMTEAFF.

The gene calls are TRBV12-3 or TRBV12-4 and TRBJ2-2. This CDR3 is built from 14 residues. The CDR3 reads CASKRLLLDGELFF.

CDR3 in amino acids: CATSDQDTNYGYTF. This sequence joins TRBV24-1 and TRBJ1-2. The CDR3 extends over 14 amino acids. Germline loops: CDR1 KGHDR, CDR2 SFDVKD.

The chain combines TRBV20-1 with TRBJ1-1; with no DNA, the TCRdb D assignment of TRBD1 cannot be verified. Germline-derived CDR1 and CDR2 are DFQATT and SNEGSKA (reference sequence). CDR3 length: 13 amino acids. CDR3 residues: CSAPRGGYTEAFF.

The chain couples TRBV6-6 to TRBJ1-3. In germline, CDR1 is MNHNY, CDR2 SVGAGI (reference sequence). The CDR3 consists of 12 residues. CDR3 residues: CASSYKGNTIYF.

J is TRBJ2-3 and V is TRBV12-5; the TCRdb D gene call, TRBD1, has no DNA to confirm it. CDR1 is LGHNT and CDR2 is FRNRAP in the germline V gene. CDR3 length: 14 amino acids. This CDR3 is CASELRGSTDTQYF.

The CDR3 here is CATSREEGNRNTQYF. The V gene is TRBV15, the J gene TRBJ2-3; the TCRdb D gene call, TRBD2, has no DNA to confirm it. The CDR3 runs 15 residues. From germline, CDR1 is LNHNV and CDR2 YYDKDF (reference sequence).

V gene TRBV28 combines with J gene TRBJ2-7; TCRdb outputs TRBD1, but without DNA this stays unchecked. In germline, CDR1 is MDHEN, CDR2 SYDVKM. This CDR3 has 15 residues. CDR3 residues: CASTQTGVASIEQYF. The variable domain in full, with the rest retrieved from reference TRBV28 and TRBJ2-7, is DVKVTQSSRYLVKRTGEKVFLECVQDMDHENMFWYRQDPGLGLRLIYFSYDVKMKEKGDIPEGYSVSREKKERFSLILESASTNQTSMYLCASTQTGVASIEQYFGPGTRLTVT.

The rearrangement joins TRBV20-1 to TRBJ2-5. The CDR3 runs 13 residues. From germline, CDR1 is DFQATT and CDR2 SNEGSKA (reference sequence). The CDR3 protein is CSASRRTQETQYF.

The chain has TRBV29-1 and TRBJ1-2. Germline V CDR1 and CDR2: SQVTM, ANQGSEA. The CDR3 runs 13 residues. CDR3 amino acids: CSERRELGSGYTF.

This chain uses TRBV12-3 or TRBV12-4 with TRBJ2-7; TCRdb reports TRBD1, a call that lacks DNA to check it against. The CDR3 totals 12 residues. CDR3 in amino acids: CASSWGLYEQYF.

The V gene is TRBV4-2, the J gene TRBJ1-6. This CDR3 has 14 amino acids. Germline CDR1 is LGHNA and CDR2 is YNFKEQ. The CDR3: CASSQDGNLSPLHF.

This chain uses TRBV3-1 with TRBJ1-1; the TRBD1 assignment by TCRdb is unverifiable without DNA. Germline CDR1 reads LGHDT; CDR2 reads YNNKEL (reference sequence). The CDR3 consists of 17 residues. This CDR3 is CASSPRDKTNSNTEAFF.

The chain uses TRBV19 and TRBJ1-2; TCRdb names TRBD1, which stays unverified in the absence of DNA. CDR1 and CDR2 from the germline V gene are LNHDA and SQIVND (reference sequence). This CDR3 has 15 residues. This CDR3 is CASSMGGRANYGYTF.

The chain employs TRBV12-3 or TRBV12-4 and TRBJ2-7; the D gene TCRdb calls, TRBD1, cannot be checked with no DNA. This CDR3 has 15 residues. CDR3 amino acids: CASSLAGDRKYEQYF.

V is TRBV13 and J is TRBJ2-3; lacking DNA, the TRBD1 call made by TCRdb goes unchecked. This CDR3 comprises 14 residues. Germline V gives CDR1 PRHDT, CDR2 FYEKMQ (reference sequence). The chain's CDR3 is CASSSRTGADTQYF. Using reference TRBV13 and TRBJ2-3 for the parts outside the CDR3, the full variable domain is AAGVIQSPRHLIKEKRETATLKCYPIPRHDTVYWYQQGPGQDPQFLISFYEKMQSDKGSIPDRFSAQQFSDYHSELNMSSLELGDSALYFCASSSRTGADTQYFGPGTRLTVL.

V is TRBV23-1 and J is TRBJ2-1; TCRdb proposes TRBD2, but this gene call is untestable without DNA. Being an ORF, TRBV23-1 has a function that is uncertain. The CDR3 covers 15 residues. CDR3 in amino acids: CASISSRTSSNEQFF.

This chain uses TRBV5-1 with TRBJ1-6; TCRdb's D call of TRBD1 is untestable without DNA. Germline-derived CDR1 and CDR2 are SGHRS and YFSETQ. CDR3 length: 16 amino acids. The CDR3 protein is CASSSSTGGYNSPLHF.

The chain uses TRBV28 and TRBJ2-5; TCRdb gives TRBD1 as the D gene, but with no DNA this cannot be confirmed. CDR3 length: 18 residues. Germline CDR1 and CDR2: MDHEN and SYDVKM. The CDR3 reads CASSPNPGAVGMEETQYF.

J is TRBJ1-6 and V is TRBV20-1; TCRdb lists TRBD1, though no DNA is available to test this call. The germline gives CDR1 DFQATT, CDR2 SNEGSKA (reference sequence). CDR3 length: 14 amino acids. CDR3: CSAQGQGRKSPLHF.

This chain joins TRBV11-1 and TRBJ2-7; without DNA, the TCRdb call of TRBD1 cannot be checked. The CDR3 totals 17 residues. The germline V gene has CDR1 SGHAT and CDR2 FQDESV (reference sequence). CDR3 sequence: CASSLAPPGQTTYEQYF.

The CDR3 spells CASSFRTGTALNEKLFF. The chain has TRBV5-6 and TRBJ1-4; TCRdb outputs TRBD1, but without DNA this stays unchecked. In germline, CDR1 is SGHDT, CDR2 YYEEEE. This CDR3 contains 17 residues.

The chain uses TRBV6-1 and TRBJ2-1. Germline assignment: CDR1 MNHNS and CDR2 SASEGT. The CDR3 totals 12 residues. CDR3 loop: CASSGFHDEQFF.

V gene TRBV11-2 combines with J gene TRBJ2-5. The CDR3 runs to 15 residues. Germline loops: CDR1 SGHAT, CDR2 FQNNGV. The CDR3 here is CASSFSNSGSETQYF.

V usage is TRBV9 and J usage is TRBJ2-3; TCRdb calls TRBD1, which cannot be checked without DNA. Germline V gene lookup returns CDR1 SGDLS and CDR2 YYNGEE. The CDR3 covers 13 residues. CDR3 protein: CASSQTGEVRQYF. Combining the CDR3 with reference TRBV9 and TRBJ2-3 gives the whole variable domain DSGVTQTPKHLITATGQRVTLRCSPRSGDLSVYWYQQSLDQGLQFLIQYYNGEERAKGNILERFSAQQFPDLHSELNLSSLELGDSALYFCASSQTGEVRQYFGPGTRLTVL.

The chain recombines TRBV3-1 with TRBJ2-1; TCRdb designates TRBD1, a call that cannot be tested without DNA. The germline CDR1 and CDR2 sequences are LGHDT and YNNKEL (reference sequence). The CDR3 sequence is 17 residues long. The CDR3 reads CASSLYGRRGPHNEQFF.

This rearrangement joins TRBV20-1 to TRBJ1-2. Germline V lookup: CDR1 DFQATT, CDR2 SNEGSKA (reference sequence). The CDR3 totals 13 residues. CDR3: CSAKTGNRYGYTF.